This TCR beta chain was retrieved from a study of siplizumab effects on memory and regulatory T cells. Study-wide findings and caveats: With siplizumab, Treg-derived clones averaged approximately 72% of mappable alloreactive CD4+ clones, versus more than 25% in controls. It was not possible to assign a naive or memory phenotype to roughly 80-97% of proliferating CD4+ or CD8+ clones. The diversity of naive T cells seemed greater than that of memory cells, and their alloresponse contribution seemed major.

Notes on this clone: Its antigen is as yet unknown.

Only in-frame clones appear in the TCRdb table, and some are missing; sequencing was by immunoSEQ multiplex PCR. The table lists 85,000 to 95,000 clones, about 93% of them singletons. This clonotype was obtained from a human donor in good health. The sequenced material came from non-Treg CD4+ T cells sorted from blood.

The CDR3 region is CASTTVGGNNEKLFF. In DNA, the CDR3 is TGCGCCAGCACTACCGTTGGGGGGAATAATGAAAAACTGTTTTTT. This chain connects TRBV5-1 to TRBJ1-4, with D tentatively TRBD1 (5 bases). CDR3 length: 15 residues. Germline assignment: CDR1 SGHRS and CDR2 YFSETQ. V lost 6 bases to trimming and J lost 4 bases, with 16 bases between them. The full variable domain, with the rest looked up from reference TRBV5-1 and TRBJ1-4, is KAGVTQTPRYLIKTRGQQVTLSCSPISGHRSVSWYQQTPGQGLQFLFEYFSETQRNKGNFPGRFSGRQFSNSRSEMNVSTLELGDSALYLCASTTVGGNNEKLFFGSGTQLSVL.